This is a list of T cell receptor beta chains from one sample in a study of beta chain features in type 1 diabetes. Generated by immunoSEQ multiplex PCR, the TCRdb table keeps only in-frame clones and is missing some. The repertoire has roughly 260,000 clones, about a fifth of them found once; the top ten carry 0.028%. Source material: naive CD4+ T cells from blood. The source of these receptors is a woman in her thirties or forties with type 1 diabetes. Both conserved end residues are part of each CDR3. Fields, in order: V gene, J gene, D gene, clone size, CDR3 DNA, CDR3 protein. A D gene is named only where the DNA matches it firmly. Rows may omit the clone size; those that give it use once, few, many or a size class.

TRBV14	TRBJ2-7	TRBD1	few	TGTGCCAGCAGCCTGACAGGGGGCTACTACGAGCAGTACTTC	CASSLTGGYYEQYF
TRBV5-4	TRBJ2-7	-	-	TGTGCCAGCAGCTTGGCGTCTAGTTACGAGCAGTACTTC	CASSLASSYEQYF
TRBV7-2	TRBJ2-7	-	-	TGTGCCAGCAGCTTGTGGCAGGGTAACGAGCAGTACTTC	CASSLWQGNEQYF
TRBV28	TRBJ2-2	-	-	TGTGCCAGCACCGTAGAGAACACCGGGGAGCTGTTTTTT	CASTVENTGELFF
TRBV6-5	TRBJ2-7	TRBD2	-	TGTGCCAGCAGCCGGCGGACTAGCGGTACAGAGCAGTACTTC	CASSRRTSGTEQYF
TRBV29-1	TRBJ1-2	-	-	TGCAGCGTTGTCGGCGGCAGGGGAGACTATGGCTACACCTTC	CSVVGGRGDYGYTF
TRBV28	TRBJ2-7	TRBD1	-	TGTGCCAGCAGTGTCGACAGGGGCCTTTCCTACGAGCAGTACTTC	CASSVDRGLSYEQYF
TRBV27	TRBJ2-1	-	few	TGTGCCAGCAGTTTATCGCACGGGGGTGGCAATGAGCAGTTCTTC	CASSLSHGGGNEQFF
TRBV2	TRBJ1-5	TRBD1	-	TGTGCCAGCAGTGGACGACAGGGAGGACAGCCCCAGCATTTT	CASSGRQGGQPQHF
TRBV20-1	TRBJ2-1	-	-	TGCAGTGCTAGGTCGGATGAGCAGTTCTTC	CSARSDEQFF